This T cell receptor beta chain was obtained from a study of T cells in narcolepsy. Study conclusions and caveats: Reportedly, autoreactive clonotypes were serially detected in patients' blood but not controls'. HCRT-specific and TRIB2-specific autoreactive clonotypes appeared among same-patient CSF and blood CD4+ clonotypes. In some patient and control memory CD4+ samples, autoreactive clones were absent.

TCRdb's copy holds only in-frame clones and misses some; the assay was immunoSEQ multiplex PCR. The data contain about 30,000 clones, around 83% of them singletons. Worth noting for this clone: Its antigen is as yet unknown.

Germline loops: CDR1 SGHDT, CDR2 YYEEEE. V lost 1 base to trimming and J lost 5 bases, with 10 bases between them. This CDR3 spans 14 amino acids. The sequence was obtained from a human donor in good health. Sample: memory (CD45RA-) CD4+ T cells from blood. This rearrangement joins TRBV5-6 to TRBJ2-1; D may be TRBD1 or TRBD2 (5 bases each). CDR3 sequence: CASSLWGYHNEQFF. In DNA form, the CDR3 reads TGTGCCAGCAGCTTGTGGGGGTACCACAATGAGCAGTTCTTC.